Below, 23 T cell receptor beta chains from the same sample are listed, as sequenced in a study of immune evolution from preneoplasia to lung adenocarcinoma. Here immunoSEQ multiplex PCR was the method, and the copy in TCRdb shows in-frame clones only, minus some. The data hold 25,000 to 30,000 clones, with about 76% observed a single time. Sequences were obtained from FFPE invasive lung adenocarcinoma tissue. Every receptor here comes from a person between 55 and 70 years old with invasive lung adenocarcinoma. Some clones in this sample may be carry-over from other donors' samples.

This rearrangement joins TRBV11-3 to TRBJ2-3, with 9 bases lining up with TRBD2. The germline V gene has CDR1 SGHNT and CDR2 YENEEA. The trim removed 4 bases at V and 8 bases at J, leaving 10 bases unmatched. The CDR3 runs 15 residues. The CDR3 spells CASSSTRRGGATQYF. CDR3 in DNA: TGTGCCAGCAGCTCTACCCGGCGGGGGGGAGCTACGCAGTATTTT.

This rearrangement joins TRBV7-2 to TRBJ2-1, with D possibly called TRBD1 or TRBD2 (5 bases each). Germline V gives CDR1 SGHTA, CDR2 FQGNSA. The CDR3 has 15 residues. Trimming took off 1 base at V and 7 bases at J, with 14 bases between the two ends. CDR3 amino acids: CASSLVWGPGNEQFF. DNA of the CDR3: TGTGCCAGCAGCTTAGTCTGGGGCCCGGGAAATGAGCAGTTCTTC.

In its sample, this clone was seen once. This chain uses TRBV6-6 with TRBJ1-4; weak D call: TRBD1 (5 bases). CDR1 and CDR2 (germline): MNHNY, SVGAGI (reference sequence). V was pared by 2 bases and J by 8 bases, with 15 bases between. The length of the CDR3 is 15 residues. As DNA, the CDR3 is TGTGCCAGCAGTTACGAGAACCTGGGGGACGAAAAACTGTTTTTT. Amino acid sequence: CASSYENLGDEKLFF.

This sequence joins TRBV5-4 and TRBJ2-1, with D possibly TRBD2 on 6 matching bases. The CDR3 has 13 residues. With 5 bases removed from V and 15 bases from J, the gap between germline ends came to 21 bases. Germline V gene lookup returns CDR1 SGHNT and CDR2 YYREEE (reference sequence). DNA of the CDR3: TGTGCCAGCAGACCGATTTCCGGGACTCTTCTGTTCTTC. This sequence encodes CASRPISGTLLFF.

This CDR3 is CASSLMGAGANVLTF. Here the CDR3 DNA reads TGTGCCAGCAGCTTGATGGGAGCCGGGGCCAACGTCCTGACTTTC. V is TRBV5-6 and J is TRBJ2-6, with a weak D call TRBD2 (5 bases). The CDR3 runs 15 residues. V lost 1 base and J 4 bases, leaving 9 bases between the germline ends. Germline CDR1 reads SGHDT; CDR2 reads YYEEEE.

This chain links TRBV7-2 with TRBJ2-2, with D unclear. This CDR3 is built from 15 residues. Germline CDR1 reads SGHTA; CDR2 reads FQGNSA. V was cut by 3 bases and J by 0 bases, with 8 bases left in between. The CDR3 loop reads CASSFGLTNTGELFF. CDR3 nucleotide sequence: TGTGCCAGCAGCTTTGGTCTAACGAACACCGGGGAGCTGTTTTTT.

This clone was counted only a few times. This chain links TRBV2 with TRBJ2-1; 7 bases match TRBD2. The V and J ends lost 10 bases and 9 bases, in that order; junction bases with no gene match: 15. CDR3 length equals 14 residues. The germline V gene encodes CDR1 SNHLY and CDR2 FYNNEI. The CDR3, as DNA: TGTGCCATCGAGACGGAGACTAGCAGGGTTGAGCAGTTCTTC. Translation gives CAIETETSRVEQFF. Full variable domain (outside the CDR3, taken from reference TRBV2 and TRBJ2-1): EPEVTQTPSHQVTQMGQEVILRCVPISNHLYFYWYRQILGQKVEFLVSFYNNEISEKSEIFDDQFSVERPDGSNFTLKIRSTKLEDSAMYFCAIETETSRVEQFFGPGTRLTVL.

This clone was counted only a few times. The gene calls are TRBV12-5 and TRBJ2-1; 12 bases align to TRBD2. Germline lookup yields CDR1 LGHNT and CDR2 FRNRAP. Losses at the gene ends were 4 bases for V and 6 bases for J; bases not matched to a gene: 1. This CDR3 comprises 14 residues. The CDR3 loop is CASGSTSGSNEQFF. Written as DNA, the CDR3 is TGTGCTAGTGGTTCGACTAGCGGGAGCAATGAGCAGTTCTTC.

There are a few counts of this clone. This chain joins TRBV11-2 and TRBJ2-2; D may be TRBD2 (5 bases). The CDR3 is made up of 15 amino acids. Trimming removed 5 bases from V and 1 base from J, with 11 bases in between. The germline CDR1 and CDR2 sequences are SGHAT and FQNNGV. For the CDR3, the DNA is TGTGCCAGCAGCCTGACTACCTTGAACACCGGGGAGCTGTTTTTT. This sequence encodes CASSLTTLNTGELFF.

This clone is labeled medium-sized. The sample carries other DNA sequences with the same CDR3. The rearrangement joins TRBV2 to TRBJ1-5, with TRBD1 as a possible D gene (5 bases). The germline V gene encodes CDR1 SNHLY and CDR2 FYNNEI. Between the trimmed V and J ends, which lost 4 bases and 1 base, there was a span of 5 bases. The length of the CDR3 is 13 residues. CDR3 in DNA: TGTGCCAGCAGTGGGGACAGCAATCAGCCCCAGCATTTT. Amino acid sequence: CASSGDSNQPQHF.

The J gene is TRBJ2-7, the V gene TRBV6-1; D not certain. Per the germline V gene, CDR1 is MNHNS and CDR2 is SASEGT. Trimming took off 3 bases at V and 4 bases at J, with 4 bases between the two ends. The CDR3 has 11 residues. The CDR3 bases are TGTGCCAGCAGTGACCGATACGAGCAGTACTTC. It yields the protein CASSDRYEQYF.

The chain uses TRBV6-6 and TRBJ1-2; tentative D call: TRBD1 (6 bases). V lost 7 bases and J lost 4, with 16 bases in between. The CDR3 runs to 14 residues. Germline CDR1 is MNHNY and CDR2 is SVGAGI (reference sequence). CDR3 sequence reads: CASNTVGGGYGYTF. The CDR3 nucleotides read TGTGCCAGCAATACCGTAGGGGGGGGCTATGGCTACACCTTC.

The V gene is TRBV18, the J gene TRBJ2-1, with D perhaps matching TRBD1 (5 bases). The CDR3 is 12 amino acids. V dropped 4 bases and J dropped 4 bases, with 5 bases sitting between them. Germline loops: CDR1 KGHSH, CDR2 LQKENI. The CDR3, as DNA: TGTGCCAGCTCACAGGGGTACAATGAGCAGTTCTTC. It is translated as CASSQGYNEQFF.

The rearrangement links TRBV19 to TRBJ2-2; TRBD2 aligns across 10 bases. CDR1 and CDR2 (germline): LNHDA, SQIVND (reference sequence). CDR3 size: 15 residues. The ends lost 4 bases at V and 6 bases at J; junction bases unmatched: 5. The CDR3 here is CASSSSSGRPGELFF. The CDR3 region has the DNA TGTGCCAGTAGTAGTTCTAGCGGGAGACCCGGGGAGCTGTTTTTT. The full variable domain, completed using reference TRBV19 and TRBJ2-2, is DGGITQSPKYLFRKEGQNVTLSCEQNLNHDAMYWYRQDPGQGLRLIYYSQIVNDFQKGDIAEGYSVSREKKESFPLTVTSAQKNPTAFYLCASSSSSGRPGELFFGEGSRLTVL.

The V and J genes are TRBV2 and TRBJ2-3; TRBD2 is a possible D gene (6 bases). This CDR3 comprises 15 residues. CDR1 and CDR2 (germline): SNHLY, FYNNEI. The V end lost 2 bases, the J end lost 2 bases, and 11 bases lay between the germline ends. Written as DNA, the CDR3 is TGTGCCAGCAGTGAAAGGGTAGCGGCCACAGATACGCAGTATTTT. This encodes CASSERVAATDTQYF.

The chain is built from TRBV30 and TRBJ2-1, with no clear D. Between the trimmed V and J ends, which lost 4 bases and 4 bases, there was a span of 11 bases. Per the germline V gene, CDR1 is GTSNPN and CDR2 is SVGIG (reference sequence). The CDR3 length is 13 residues. The CDR3 nucleotides read TGTGCCTGGAAGCCAGATAATTACAATGAGCAGTTCTTC. Translating gives CAWKPDNYNEQFF.

J is TRBJ2-1 and V is TRBV11-2, with D possibly TRBD2 on 5 matching bases. The CDR3 length is 15 residues. CDR1 SGHAT and CDR2 FQNNGV come from the germline V gene. V lost 3 bases and J 3 bases, leaving 12 bases between the germline ends. The CDR3 coding sequence is TGTGCCAGCAGCTTCCTTAATCGGGGCTACAATGAGCAGTTCTTC. Residues: CASSFLNRGYNEQFF.

V is TRBV7-2 and J is TRBJ2-7; perhaps TRBD2 as D (6 bases). The CDR3 loop spans 15 amino acids. Germline V gene data show CDR1 as SGHTA and CDR2 as FQGNSA. Trimming cost V 3 bases and J 4 bases, with 16 bases left between them. CDR3 sequence reads: CASSLRGGDVYEQYF. CDR3 nucleotide sequence: TGTGCCAGCAGCTTGAGGGGAGGCGACGTTTACGAGCAGTACTTC.

The CDR3 bases are TGTGCCAGCAGCGGCGGGACAAGACAAGAGACCCAGTACTTC. This gives the protein CASSGGTRQETQYF. This chain joins TRBV7-9 and TRBJ2-5; D is possibly TRBD1 or TRBD2 (6 bases each). Germline-derived CDR1 and CDR2 are SEHNR and FQNEAQ (reference sequence). The CDR3 spans 14 residues. V was shortened by 5 bases and J by 2 bases, with 12 bases between the two germline ends.

The rearrangement links TRBV7-8 to TRBJ1-4; D perhaps matches TRBD1 (5 bases). CDR1 and CDR2 from the germline V gene are SGHVS and FQNEAQ. The V and J ends lost 5 bases and 5 bases respectively, with 12 bases between them. The CDR3 loop spans 14 amino acids. The CDR3 spells CASSTEGRNEKLFF. DNA of the CDR3: TGTGCCAGCAGCACCGAGGGACGGAATGAAAAACTGTTTTTT.

The chain combines TRBV4-2 with TRBJ2-5; weak D call: TRBD2 (6 bases). This CDR3 has 14 amino acids. Trimming removed 0 bases at V and 3 bases at J, with 8 bases between. CDR1 and CDR2 from the germline V gene are LGHNA and YNFKEQ. The CDR3 DNA follows: TGTGCCAGCAGCCAAGATCGCGGGGAAGAGACCCAGTACTTC. Amino acids: CASSQDRGEETQYF.

In its sample, this clone was seen a few times. The V and J genes are TRBV28 and TRBJ2-2; 8 positions agree with TRBD1. The V and J ends lost 6 bases and 1 base, in that order; junction bases with no gene match: 4. Germline lookup yields CDR1 MDHEN and CDR2 SYDVKM. The CDR3 is 15 amino acids. CDR3 amino acids: CASSLGQVNTGELFF. CDR3 DNA sequence: TGTGCCAGCAGCCTGGGACAGGTGAACACCGGGGAGCTGTTTTTT.

The CDR3 region is CASSLLGTVNQPQHF. CDR3 sequence (DNA): TGTGCCAGCAGTTTGTTAGGGACGGTCAATCAGCCCCAGCATTTT. The V call is TRBV28, the J call TRBJ1-5; D may be TRBD1 (5 bases). Germline V CDR1 and CDR2: MDHEN, SYDVKM. CDR3 length equals 15 residues. Between the trimmed V and J ends, which lost 3 bases and 3 bases, there was a span of 12 bases.